This T cell receptor beta chain was found in a study of T-cell memory formation after mild COVID-19. TCRdb re-called the 5' RACE reads through MiXCR, storing one row per CDR3 protein. The repertoire holds fewer than 150,000 distinct CDR3 sequences, with about 5.9% as singletons. Findings and caveats of the study: Clones contracting day 15 to 85 were balanced CD4/CD8; later expanders leaned CD4+.

The CDR3 contains 12 residues. Trimming shortened V by 4 bases and J by 2 bases, and 7 bases separated the two germline ends. Germline V gene sequence: CDR1 DFQATT, CDR2 SNEGSKA (reference sequence). This clonotype occurred a few times. Its antigen remains unknown. This TCR came from an adult woman who had mild COVID-19 (a few samples of this study predate the infection). Cell type and time point are not known. Source material: PBMCs or a T cell subset sorted from them (not recorded which). This chain connects TRBV20-1 to TRBJ2-3; unclear D gene. Here the CDR3 reads CSANQVTDTQYF. The CDR3 nucleotides read TGCAGTGCTAATCAGGTCACAGATACGCAGTATTTT.